The 14 T cell receptor beta chains in this list originate from one sample, sequenced in a study of siplizumab effects on memory and regulatory T cells. Some clones are missing from TCRdb's copy, which holds only in-frame ones; the method was immunoSEQ multiplex PCR. The data contain about 110,000 clones, roughly 94% of them seen just once; the ten biggest clones take up about 0.7%. Sequenced: Tregs sorted from blood. All receptors come from a human donor in good health.

This clone showed up just once. This chain joins TRBV19 and TRBJ1-1; the D gene is possibly TRBD1 (5 bases). V was pared by 4 bases and J by 2 bases, with 14 bases between. Looked up from germline, CDR1 is LNHDA and CDR2 is SQIVND (reference sequence). The CDR3 loop spans 15 amino acids. The CDR3 is CASSRQGGSNTEAFF. For the CDR3, the DNA is TGTGCCAGTAGTAGGCAGGGTGGGAGTAACACTGAAGCTTTCTTT.

This chain connects TRBV5-1 to TRBJ2-1; D is unclear. Trimming shortened V by 6 bases and J by 9 bases, and 19 bases separated the two germline ends. Germline V CDR1 and CDR2: SGHRS, YFSETQ. This CDR3 is 14 amino acids long. The CDR3 loop is CASNLLPPGSEQFF. Here the CDR3 DNA reads TGCGCCAGCAACCTGCTCCCTCCTGGCAGTGAGCAGTTCTTC.

The rearrangement links TRBV27 to TRBJ2-5; TRBD2 agrees at 13 bases. The CDR3 is 17 residues long. Losses at the gene ends were 0 bases for V and 3 bases for J; bases not matched to a gene: 4. The V gene's germline CDR1 is MNHEY and CDR2 SMNVEV (reference sequence). The CDR3 DNA follows: TGTGCCAGCAGTTTATCGAGGGGGACTAGCGGGAAAGAGACCCAGTACTTC. Amino acids: CASSLSRGTSGKETQYF.

The chain recombines TRBV29-1 with TRBJ2-7; 9 positions match TRBD1. V was clipped by 7 bases and J by 3 bases; unmatched bases: 7. Germline-derived CDR1 and CDR2 are SQVTM and ANQGSEA. CDR3 length: 13 amino acids. The CDR3 loop reads CSAGTGRDYEQYF. The CDR3, as DNA: TGCAGCGCCGGGACAGGGAGGGACTACGAGCAGTACTTC.

The J gene is TRBJ1-5, the V gene TRBV19; D uncertain. Germline assignment: CDR1 LNHDA and CDR2 SQIVND (reference sequence). V shed 4 bases and J shed 0 bases, with 10 bases lying between them. This CDR3 spans 15 amino acids. The chain's CDR3 is CASSRTSYSNQPQHF. The CDR3 nucleotides are TGTGCCAGTAGTAGGACGAGTTATAGCAATCAGCCCCAGCATTTT.

The CDR3 region has the DNA TGTGCCAGCAGCTTAGGCGTTCGGGAGACCCAGTACTTC. This encodes CASSLGVRETQYF. This chain connects TRBV7-6 to TRBJ2-5; D is unclear. The CDR3 extends over 13 amino acids. The V end was cut by 1 base, the J end by 5 bases, with 8 bases between. Germline V lookup: CDR1 SGHVS, CDR2 FNYEAQ. The full variable domain, in which reference TRBV7-6 and TRBJ2-5 provide the parts outside the CDR3, is GAGVSQSPRYKVTKRGQDVALRCDPISGHVSLYWYRQALGQGPEFLTYFNYEAQQDKSGLPNDRFSAERPEGSISTLTIQRTEQRDSAMYRCASSLGVRETQYFGPGTRLLVL.

The chain combines TRBV7-2 with TRBJ1-3; 10 bases are shared with TRBD1. The CDR3 covers 14 residues. Germline V CDR1 and CDR2: SGHTA, FQGNSA. V lost 5 bases and J lost 7; bases outside the gene matches: 5. Here the CDR3 DNA reads TGTGCCAGCAGCGACCGGGACAGGGGCAACACCATATATTTT. It yields the protein CASSDRDRGNTIYF.

This chain connects TRBV5-1 to TRBJ1-2; a possible D gene is TRBD1 (5 bases). V lost 0 bases, J lost 1 base, and 10 bases lay in between. CDR1 SGHRS and CDR2 YFSETQ come from the germline V gene. This CDR3 is 15 amino acids long. This chain's CDR3 is CASSLDRRDNYGYTF. The CDR3 DNA reads TGCGCCAGCAGCTTGGACAGGAGGGATAACTATGGCTACACCTTC.

The chain links TRBV28 to TRBJ2-7; D gene unclear. Germline V lookup: CDR1 MDHEN, CDR2 SYDVKM. The CDR3 is 12 residues long. Trimming took 2 bases from V and 4 from J, leaving 6 bases between them. The CDR3 bases are TGTGCCAGCAGTTTAATGAGATACGAGCAGTACTTC. It encodes CASSLMRYEQYF.

V gene TRBV5-1 combines with J gene TRBJ1-4; the D gene is possibly TRBD1 (5 bases). The V gene's germline CDR1 is SGHRS and CDR2 YFSETQ. The CDR3 sequence is 16 residues long. V lost 3 bases, J lost 2 bases, and 14 bases lay in between. CDR3 DNA sequence: TGCGCCAGCAGCTCAGCAGGGATGGCGACTAATGAAAAACTGTTTTTT. The encoded protein is CASSSAGMATNEKLFF.

This clone showed up just once. V gene TRBV5-4 combines with J gene TRBJ1-1; TRBD1 matches at 7 bases. The J segment lost 1 base and the V segment lost 2 bases, leaving 2 bases of the junction unmatched. CDR1 SGHNT and CDR2 YYREEE come from the germline V gene (reference sequence). This CDR3 spans 14 amino acids. CDR3 coding DNA: TGTGCCAGCAGCTTCCGGGACAGGAACACTGAAGCTTTCTTT. Its translation is CASSFRDRNTEAFF.

The chain has TRBV5-5 and TRBJ2-5; weak D call: TRBD2 (7 bases). Trimming left V 4 bases short and J 4 bases short, with 14 bases between. Germline loops: CDR1 SGHKS, CDR2 YYEKEE (reference sequence). The CDR3 consists of 14 residues. CDR3: CASSRRGGAETQYF. The CDR3, as DNA: TGTGCCAGCAGCAGACGTGGGGGGGCAGAGACCCAGTACTTC.

The chain links TRBV6-5 to TRBJ1-1, with D maybe TRBD1 (5 bases). The CDR3 runs to 14 residues. Germline V CDR1 and CDR2: MNHEY, SVGAGI. Deletions cut 6 bases from V and 1 base from J, with 12 bases between. CDR3 sequence: CASRVGTPNTEAFF. The CDR3 DNA is TGTGCCAGCAGGGTCGGGACTCCGAACACTGAAGCTTTCTTT.

This chain connects TRBV29-1 to TRBJ2-2, with TRBD2 as a possible D gene (5 bases). Germline CDR1 and CDR2: SQVTM and ANQGSEA. The V end lost 4 bases, the J end lost 7 bases, and 7 bases lay between the germline ends. The CDR3 length is 11 residues. CDR3 sequence reads: CSVVEGGELFF. CDR3 DNA sequence: TGCAGCGTTGTTGAGGGCGGGGAGCTGTTTTTT.